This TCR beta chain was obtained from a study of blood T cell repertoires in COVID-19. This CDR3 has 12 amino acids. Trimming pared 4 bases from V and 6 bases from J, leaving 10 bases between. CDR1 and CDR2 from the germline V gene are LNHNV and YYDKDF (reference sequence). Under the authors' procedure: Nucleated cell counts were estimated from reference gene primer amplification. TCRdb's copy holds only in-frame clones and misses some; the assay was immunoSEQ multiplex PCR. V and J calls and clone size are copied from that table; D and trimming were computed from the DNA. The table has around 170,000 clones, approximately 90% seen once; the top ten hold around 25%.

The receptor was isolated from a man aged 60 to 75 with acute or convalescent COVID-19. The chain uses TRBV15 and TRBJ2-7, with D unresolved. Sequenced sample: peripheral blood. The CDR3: CATSNGEREQYV. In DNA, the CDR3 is TGTGCCACCAGCAATGGTGAGCGCGAGCAGTACGTC.